What follows are 18 T cell receptor beta chains derived from one specimen sequenced in a study of blood T cell repertoires in COVID-19. TCRdb's table, derived via immunoSEQ multiplex PCR, lists solely in-frame clones and lacks some. This table holds roughly 140,000 clones, roughly 90% found once. Sequencing used PBMCs or T cells enriched from blood (not recorded which). These receptors were taken from a woman aged 30 to 39 with acute COVID-19.

V gene TRBV30 combines with J gene TRBJ2-4, with D possibly matching TRBD2 (6 bases). CDR3 length: 15 amino acids. Trimming took off 3 bases at V and 8 bases at J, with 20 bases between the two ends. Per the germline V gene, CDR1 is GTSNPN and CDR2 is SVGIG (reference sequence). The CDR3 protein is CAWRDTGGGKHIQYF. The DNA of the CDR3 is TGTGCCTGGAGAGATACCGGCGGCGGGAAACACATTCAGTACTTC.

The gene calls are TRBV28 and TRBJ2-7; 9 nucleotides agree with TRBD1. Germline trimming cut 5 bases from V and 2 bases from J; bases unmatched to any gene: 1. Germline loops: CDR1 MDHEN, CDR2 SYDVKM. This CDR3 has 13 amino acids. CDR3: CASSTGGPYEQYF. The CDR3 region has the DNA TGTGCCAGCAGTACAGGGGGCCCCTACGAGCAGTACTTC.

This chain connects TRBV7-9 to TRBJ2-7, with D maybe TRBD1 (6 bases). Trimming removed 8 bases at V and 6 bases at J, with 20 bases between. Germline CDR1 SEHNR, CDR2 FQNEAQ (reference sequence). The CDR3 extends over 14 amino acids. The CDR3: CASSHRDTAVEQYF. The CDR3 nucleotides read TGTGCCAGCTCACACCGGGACACGGCGGTCGAGCAGTACTTC.

This clone has more than one count but fewer than ten. The CDR3 region has the DNA TGTGCCAGCAGCCCGATGGGGCAGTCCCCGAACACTGAAGCTTTCTTT. This gives the protein CASSPMGQSPNTEAFF. V gene TRBV7-2 combines with J gene TRBJ1-1; a possible D gene is TRBD1 (5 bases). Trimming removed 5 bases at V and 1 base at J, with 17 bases between. Germline values: CDR1 SGHTA, CDR2 FQGNSA. The CDR3 sequence is 16 residues long. The full variable domain, completed using reference TRBV7-2 and TRBJ1-1, is GAGVSQSPSNKVTEKGKDVELRCDPISGHTALYWYRQSLGQGLEFLIYFQGNSAPDKSGLPSDRFSAERTGGSVSTLTIQRTQQEDSAVYLCASSPMGQSPNTEAFFGQGTRLTVV.

This rearrangement joins TRBV6-2 or TRBV6-3 to TRBJ1-2; maybe TRBD1 (6 bases). V shed 6 bases and J shed 4 bases, with 9 bases lying between them. This CDR3 has 12 residues. Germline values: CDR1 MNHEY, CDR2 SVGEGT. The CDR3 bases are TGTGCCAGCAGCGACAGGACCTATGGCTACACCTTC. Protein sequence: CASSDRTYGYTF.

The chain links TRBV4-3 to TRBJ2-5; 11 bases match TRBD2. CDR1 is LGHNA, CDR2 YSLEER, per germline. CDR3 length: 15 residues. V lost 2 bases, J lost 5 bases, and 4 bases stayed unmatched. CDR3 DNA: TGCGCCAGCAGCCAATTAACTAGCGGGAGTGAGACCCAGTACTTC. Translation: CASSQLTSGSETQYF.

The chain couples TRBV30 to TRBJ1-5; a weak D match, TRBD1 (5 bases). Trimming cost V 1 base and J 5 bases, with 15 bases left between them. CDR1 and CDR2 from the germline V gene are GTSNPN and SVGIG (reference sequence). The CDR3 length is 15 residues. DNA of the CDR3: TGTGCCTGGAGTGCCAACAGGTTAACCTATCAGCCCCAGCATTTT. It translates to CAWSANRLTYQPQHF.

This clone occurred a few times. The V call is TRBV18, the J call TRBJ2-1; 9 positions match TRBD1. V trimming: 3 bases; J trimming: 4 bases; junction bases outside the gene matches: 4. Germline V CDR1 and CDR2: KGHSH, LQKENI. The CDR3 consists of 15 residues. The CDR3 nucleotides read TGTGCCAGCTCACCCGGGACAGGGTCGTACAATGAGCAGTTCTTC. Translating gives CASSPGTGSYNEQFF. Full variable domain (missing parts from reference TRBV18 and TRBJ2-1): NAGVMQNPRHLVRRRGQEARLRCSPMKGHSHVYWYRQLPEEGLKFMVYLQKENIIDESGMPKERFSAEFPKEGPSILRIQQVVRGDSAAYFCASSPGTGSYNEQFFGPGTRLTVL.

This clone has only a few counts. This chain joins TRBV7-9 and TRBJ1-3, with 7 positions matching TRBD1. J gave up 8 bases and V 2 bases, and 9 bases lay outside the gene matches. The CDR3 has 15 amino acids. Germline CDR1 reads SEHNR; CDR2 reads FQNEAQ (reference sequence). CDR3 protein: CASSLQSTGLDTIYF. In DNA form, the CDR3 reads TGTGCCAGCAGCTTACAGTCGACAGGGCTAGACACCATATATTTT.

The gene calls are TRBV7-2 and TRBJ2-2, with TRBD2 identical over 9 bases. The CDR3 covers 15 residues. CDR1 is SGHTA, CDR2 FQGNSA, per germline. The V and J ends lost 1 base and 9 bases, in that order; junction bases with no gene match: 6. CDR3 protein: CASSLVASGNRELFF. As DNA, the CDR3 is TGTGCCAGCAGCTTAGTGGCTAGCGGGAACCGGGAGCTGTTTTTT.

This clone occurred once. The V call is TRBV5-1, the J call TRBJ2-2; TRBD1 might be the D (5 bases). The CDR3 consists of 14 residues. Germline CDR1 and CDR2: SGHRS and YFSETQ. The V end was cut by 2 bases, the J end by 7 bases, with 12 bases between. CDR3 sequence (DNA): TGCGCCAGCAGCTTAGGTCAGGGTCACGGGGAGCTGTTTTTT. The encoded protein is CASSLGQGHGELFF.

The chain links TRBV10-3 to TRBJ1-6; TRBD1 might be the D (6 bases). Germline assignment: CDR1 ENHRY and CDR2 SYGVKD. The V end lost 7 bases, the J end lost 8 bases, and 12 bases lay between the germline ends. The CDR3 extends over 13 amino acids. As DNA, the CDR3 is TGTGCCATCACGGGGGGCGAAGATTCACCCCTCCACTTT. Amino acid sequence: CAITGGEDSPLHF.

The chain joins TRBV18 to TRBJ1-1; D is possibly TRBD1 (5 bases). V was trimmed by 3 bases and J by 2 bases, leaving 16 bases between them. From germline, CDR1 is KGHSH and CDR2 LQKENI. The CDR3 sequence is 16 residues long. Here the CDR3 reads CASSPLLSQGNTEAFF. DNA for the CDR3: TGTGCCAGCTCACCCCTCCTCTCCCAGGGTAACACTGAAGCTTTCTTT.

The rearrangement links TRBV13 to TRBJ2-7; 9 bases are shared with TRBD1. Germline loops: CDR1 PRHDT, CDR2 FYEKMQ (reference sequence). After removal of 2 bases from V and 2 bases from J, the junction contained 4 bases not matched to a gene. The CDR3 length is 15 residues. This CDR3 is CASSLWGQGTYEQYF. CDR3 coding DNA: TGTGCCAGCAGCTTATGGGGACAGGGAACCTACGAGCAGTACTTC.

The chain uses TRBV28 and TRBJ1-2; possibly TRBD1 for D (6 bases). The CDR3 has 12 residues. In germline, CDR1 is MDHEN, CDR2 SYDVKM. V lost 6 bases and J lost 11, with 16 bases in between. The CDR3, as DNA: TGTGCCAGCAGCCTATTACAGGGTGATTACACCTTC. Residues: CASSLLQGDYTF.

The J gene is TRBJ1-3, the V gene TRBV4-2; TRBD1 agrees at 10 bases. V lost 0 bases to trimming and J lost 3 bases; unmatched junction nucleotides: 2. The CDR3 consists of 16 residues. Germline CDR1 is LGHNA and CDR2 is YNFKEQ. The CDR3 loop is CASSQETGGHGNTIYF. In DNA, the CDR3 is TGTGCCAGCAGCCAAGAGACAGGGGGCCATGGAAACACCATATATTTT.

This chain connects TRBV10-3 to TRBJ1-1; possibly TRBD1 for D (5 bases). V was clipped by 10 bases and J by 1 base, with 13 bases between them. Germline V lookup: CDR1 ENHRY, CDR2 SYGVKD. The CDR3 is made up of 13 amino acids. The CDR3 nucleotides are TGTGCCACCCGTTCGGGGGGGAACACTGAAGCTTTCTTT. It codes for CATRSGGNTEAFF.

The chain has TRBV19 and TRBJ2-1; 8 bases line up with TRBD2. The trim removed 6 bases at V and 8 bases at J, leaving 9 bases unmatched. The V gene's germline CDR1 is LNHDA and CDR2 SQIVND (reference sequence). The length of the CDR3 is 14 residues. CDR3 amino acids: CASRDGRAGDEQFF. Written as DNA, the CDR3 is TGTGCCAGTAGGGACGGGAGGGCCGGCGATGAGCAGTTCTTC.